This TCR beta chain was identified during a study of identical twins. The CDR3 consists of 14 residues. With V trimmed by 6 bases and J by 7 bases, 11 bases remained unmatched. Germline-derived CDR1 and CDR2 are DFQATT and SNEGSKA (reference sequence). There are a few counts of this clonotype. TCRdb fed the 5' RACE reads into MiXCR, producing one record per CDR3 protein. The sample includes 1.5 million to 2 million distinct CDR3 sequences, about 31% of them seen just once. This clonotype was sampled from a newborn girl in good health. V and J are TRBV20-1 and TRBJ2-1, with 8 nucleotides matching TRBD2. The material sequenced was cord blood. CDR3 sequence (DNA): TGCAGTGCGGCGAACGGACTAGCTGGGAATGAGCAGTTCTTC. Translated: CSAANGLAGNEQFF.